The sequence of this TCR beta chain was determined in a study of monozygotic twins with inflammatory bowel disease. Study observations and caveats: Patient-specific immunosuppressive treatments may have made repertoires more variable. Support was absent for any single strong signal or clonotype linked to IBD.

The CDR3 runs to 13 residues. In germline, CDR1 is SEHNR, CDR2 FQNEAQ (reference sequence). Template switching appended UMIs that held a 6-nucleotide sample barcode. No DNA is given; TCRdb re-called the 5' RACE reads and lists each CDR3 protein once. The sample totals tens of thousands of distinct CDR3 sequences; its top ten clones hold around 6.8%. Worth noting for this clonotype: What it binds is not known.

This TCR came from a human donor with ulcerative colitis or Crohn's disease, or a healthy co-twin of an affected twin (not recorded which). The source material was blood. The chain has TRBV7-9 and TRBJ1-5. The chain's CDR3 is CASSPEFVQAQHF.